The 5 T cell receptor beta chains given below trace back to one sample, sequenced in a study of blood T cell repertoires in COVID-19. Measured with immunoSEQ multiplex PCR; TCRdb has only the in-frame clones, and not every one. The sample includes more than 95,000 clones, about four fifths of them seen just once. The specimen was peripheral blood. These TCRs come from a woman aged 80 or over with acute or convalescent COVID-19.

This clone came up once. The V and J genes are TRBV5-1 and TRBJ2-2; D not certain. Trimming took 4 bases from V and 0 from J, leaving 10 bases between them. The CDR3 is 15 residues long. Germline V gives CDR1 SGHRS, CDR2 YFSETQ. The CDR3 region is CASSPSAPNTGELFF. CDR3 DNA: TGCGCCAGCAGCCCCAGCGCCCCGAACACCGGGGAGCTGTTTTTT.

V is TRBV24-1 and J is TRBJ2-2; TRBD2 matches 10 bases. CDR1 KGHDR and CDR2 SFDVKD come from the germline V gene. The ends lost 1 base at V and 5 bases at J; junction bases unmatched: 15. This CDR3 spans 20 amino acids. The CDR3 loop is CATSDFNPSGRGLETGELFF. CDR3 nucleotides: TGTGCCACCAGTGATTTTAATCCTAGCGGGAGAGGATTAGAAACCGGGGAGCTGTTTTTT.

The chain combines TRBV29-1 with TRBJ2-3, with D perhaps TRBD2 (5 bases). V lost 6 bases, J lost 0 bases, and 16 bases lay in between. CDR1 is SQVTM and CDR2 is ANQGSEA in the germline V gene. The CDR3 is made up of 15 amino acids. The CDR3, as DNA: TGCAGCGTCGGCGGGTGGGTAGGAAGCACAGATACGCAGTATTTT. This encodes CSVGGWVGSTDTQYF.

This chain uses TRBV6-2 or TRBV6-3 with TRBJ2-2, with TRBD2 matching 13 bases. Germline V lookup: CDR1 MNHEY, CDR2 SVGEGT. Trimming removed 2 bases from V and 5 bases from J; junction bases left unmatched: 5. This CDR3 region has 17 residues. In DNA, the CDR3 is TGTGCCAGCAGTTACGGGGGACTAGCGGGACAGACCGGGGAGCTGTTTTTT. Translated, it gives CASSYGGLAGQTGELFF.

This clone has at least ten counts. The chain couples TRBV6-4 to TRBJ2-6; 9 bases fit TRBD1. Germline values: CDR1 MRHNA, CDR2 SNTAGT. The CDR3 extends over 16 amino acids. V lost 8 bases to trimming and J lost 1 base; unmatched junction nucleotides: 6. This CDR3 is CASGGQGPSGANVLTF. The CDR3 DNA follows: TGTGCCAGCGGGGGACAGGGCCCATCTGGGGCCAACGTCCTGACTTTC.